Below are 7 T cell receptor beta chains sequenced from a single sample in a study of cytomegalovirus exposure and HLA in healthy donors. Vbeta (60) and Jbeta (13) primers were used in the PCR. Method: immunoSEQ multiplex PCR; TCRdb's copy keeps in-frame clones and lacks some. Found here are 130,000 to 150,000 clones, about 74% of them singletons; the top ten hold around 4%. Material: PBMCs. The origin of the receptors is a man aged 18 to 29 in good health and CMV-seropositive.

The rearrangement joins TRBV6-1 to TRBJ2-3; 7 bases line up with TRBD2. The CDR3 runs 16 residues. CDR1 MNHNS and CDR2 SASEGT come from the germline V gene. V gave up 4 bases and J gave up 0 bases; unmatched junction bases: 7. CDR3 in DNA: TGTGCCAGCAGTGCAGGGACTACCTCTAGCACAGATACGCAGTATTTT. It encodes CASSAGTTSSTDTQYF.

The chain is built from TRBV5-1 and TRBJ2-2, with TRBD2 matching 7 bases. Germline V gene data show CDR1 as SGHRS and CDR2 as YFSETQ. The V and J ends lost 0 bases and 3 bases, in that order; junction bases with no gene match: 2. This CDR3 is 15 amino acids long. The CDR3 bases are TGCGCCAGCAGCTTGGCTCTAGCGGACACCGGGGAGCTGTTTTTT. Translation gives CASSLALADTGELFF.

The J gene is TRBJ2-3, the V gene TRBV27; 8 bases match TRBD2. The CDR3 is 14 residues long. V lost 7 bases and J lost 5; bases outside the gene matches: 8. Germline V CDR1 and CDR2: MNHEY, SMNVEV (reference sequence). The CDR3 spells CASTGLREEDTQYF. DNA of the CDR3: TGTGCCAGCACGGGACTGCGGGAGGAAGATACGCAGTATTTT.

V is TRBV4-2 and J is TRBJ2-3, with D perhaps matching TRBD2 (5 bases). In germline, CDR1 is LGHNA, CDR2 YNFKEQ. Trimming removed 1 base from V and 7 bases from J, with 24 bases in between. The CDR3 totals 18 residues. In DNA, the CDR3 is TGTGCCAGCAGCCAAGTGATCGGAGTCCCCGGGGTGGGGAATACGCAGTATTTT. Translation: CASSQVIGVPGVGNTQYF.

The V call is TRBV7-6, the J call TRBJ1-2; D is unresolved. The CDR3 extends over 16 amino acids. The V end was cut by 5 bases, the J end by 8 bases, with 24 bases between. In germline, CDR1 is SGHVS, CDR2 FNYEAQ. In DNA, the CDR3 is TGTGCCAGCAGCCTCCTCTCCGGGCCCCTTTCGGGGGGCTACACCTTC. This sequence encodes CASSLLSGPLSGGYTF.

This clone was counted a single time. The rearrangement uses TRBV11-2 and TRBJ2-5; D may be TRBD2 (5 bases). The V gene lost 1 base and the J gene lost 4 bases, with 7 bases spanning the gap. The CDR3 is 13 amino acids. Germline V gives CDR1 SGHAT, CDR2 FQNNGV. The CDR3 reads CASSLGGAETQYF. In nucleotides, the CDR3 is TGTGCCAGCAGCTTAGGGGGAGCAGAGACCCAGTACTTC.

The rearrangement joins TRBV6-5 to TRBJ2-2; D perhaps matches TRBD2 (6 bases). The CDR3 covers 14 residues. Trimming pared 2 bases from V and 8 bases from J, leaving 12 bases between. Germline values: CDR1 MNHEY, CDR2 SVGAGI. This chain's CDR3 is CASSYVAGKGELFF. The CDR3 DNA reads TGTGCCAGCAGTTACGTGGCGGGAAAGGGGGAGCTGTTTTTT.